The 29 T cell receptor beta chains in this list originate from one sample, sequenced in a study of cytomegalovirus exposure and HLA in healthy donors. The PCR contained 60 Vbeta and 13 Jbeta primers. This table comes from immunoSEQ multiplex PCR, and its TCRdb copy is limited to in-frame clones, with some not included. The sample has tens of thousands of clones; approximately 80% are singletons. The sample comprised PBMCs. Receptors originate from a young woman in good health and CMV-seronegative.

This clone appeared a few times. CDR3 in DNA: TGTGCCAGCGGGCAAGCTTGGACTAGCACAGATACGCAGTATTTT. As protein: CASGQAWTSTDTQYF. This sequence joins TRBV6-6 and TRBJ2-3; a possible D gene is TRBD2 (5 bases). The germline V gene encodes CDR1 MNHNY and CDR2 SVGAGI (reference sequence). Trimming pared 8 bases from V and 0 bases from J, leaving 15 bases between. This CDR3 comprises 15 residues.

The chain combines TRBV30 with TRBJ2-2, with D unresolved. There are 14 residues in the CDR3. Germline-derived CDR1 and CDR2 are GTSNPN and SVGIG (reference sequence). V lost 6 bases to trimming and J lost 2 bases, with 13 bases between them. CDR3 protein: CACRGAVNTGELFF. CDR3 nucleotides: TGTGCCTGTAGAGGAGCAGTCAACACCGGGGAGCTGTTTTTT.

The V gene is TRBV5-1, the J gene TRBJ1-4; 8 bases are shared with TRBD1. The CDR3 extends over 15 amino acids. Germline CDR1 is SGHRS and CDR2 is YFSETQ. J was trimmed by 6 bases and V by 4 bases; bases with no gene match: 8. The chain's CDR3 is CASSPTGTGYEKLFF. The CDR3 nucleotides are TGCGCCAGCAGCCCGACCGGGACAGGCTATGAAAAACTGTTTTTT.

The chain carries TRBV7-3 and TRBJ1-5, with 7 positions matching TRBD1. J lost 3 bases, V lost 8 bases, and 4 bases had no gene match. Germline CDR1 is SGHTA and CDR2 is FQGTGA. The CDR3 is 13 residues long. Here the CDR3 reads CASGTGANQPQHF. In nucleotides, the CDR3 is TGTGCCAGCGGAACAGGGGCCAATCAGCCCCAGCATTTT.

The CDR3 loop reads CASSLSRTGQDTQYF. The CDR3 DNA sequence: TGTGCCAGCAGCTTATCCAGAACAGGGCAAGATACGCAGTATTTT. V is TRBV11-3 and J is TRBJ2-3, with a weak D call TRBD1 (6 bases). The CDR3 is made up of 15 amino acids. The V end lost 2 bases, the J end lost 5 bases, and 14 bases lay between the germline ends. Germline assignment: CDR1 SGHNT and CDR2 YENEEA.

The chain combines TRBV18 with TRBJ2-2; perhaps TRBD2 as D (6 bases). Per germline, CDR1 KGHSH and CDR2 LQKENI. V was clipped by 3 bases and J by 5 bases, with 13 bases between them. The CDR3 consists of 15 residues. This CDR3 is CASSPGPGRTGELFF. DNA of the CDR3: TGTGCCAGCTCACCGGGGCCAGGGAGGACCGGGGAGCTGTTTTTT.

This chain joins TRBV6-5 and TRBJ2-7; D is perhaps TRBD1 (5 bases). This CDR3 comprises 13 residues. Trimming cost V 5 bases and J 2 bases, with 10 bases left between them. CDR1 and CDR2 (germline): MNHEY, SVGAGI. DNA of the CDR3: TGTGCCAGCAGTCAGGGCCCGACCTACGAGCAGTACTTC. This codes for CASSQGPTYEQYF.

The V and J genes are TRBV5-1 and TRBJ2-3; D possibly corresponds to TRBD2 (5 bases). Germline assignment: CDR1 SGHRS and CDR2 YFSETQ. V dropped 2 bases and J dropped 2 bases, with 15 bases sitting between them. CDR3 length: 16 residues. The chain's CDR3 is CASSFYEGKFTDTQYF. For the CDR3, the DNA is TGCGCCAGCAGCTTTTACGAGGGAAAATTCACAGATACGCAGTATTTT.

This sequence joins TRBV6-4 and TRBJ2-1, with D unresolved. In germline, CDR1 is MRHNA, CDR2 SNTAGT. CDR3 length equals 15 residues. Deletions cut 0 bases from V and 0 bases from J, with 6 bases between. DNA for the CDR3: TGTGCCAGCAGTGACTCGTGGAGCTCCTACAATGAGCAGTTCTTC. Amino acid sequence: CASSDSWSSYNEQFF.

V is TRBV6-6 and J is TRBJ1-2; 8 bases are shared with TRBD1. The ends lost 6 bases at V and 2 bases at J; junction bases unmatched: 8. Germline V gives CDR1 MNHNY, CDR2 SVGAGI (reference sequence). The CDR3 length is 15 residues. The CDR3 nucleotides read TGTGCCAGCAGACACCAGGGGGCGAGGAACTATGGCTACACCTTC. Translated: CASRHQGARNYGYTF.

The genes are TRBV28 and TRBJ1-6; no definite D call. Germline CDR1 and CDR2: MDHEN and SYDVKM. Trimming stripped 6 bases from V and 8 bases from J, with 11 bases between. This CDR3 has 13 amino acids. The CDR3 is CASSPPVDSPLHF. Written as DNA, the CDR3 is TGTGCCAGCAGCCCCCCGGTCGATTCACCCCTCCACTTT.

The rearrangement uses TRBV4-1 and TRBJ2-7; maybe TRBD2 (6 bases). CDR1 MGHRA and CDR2 YSYEKL come from the germline V gene. Trimming stripped 0 bases from V and 3 bases from J, with 15 bases between. This CDR3 comprises 16 residues. DNA for the CDR3: TGCGCCAGCAGCCAAGATCCCGGGACTGGATACTACGAGCAGTACTTC. Protein product: CASSQDPGTGYYEQYF.

This chain joins TRBV9 and TRBJ1-1; 7 bases fit TRBD1. Germline V gene lookup returns CDR1 SGDLS and CDR2 YYNGEE. The CDR3 covers 15 residues. With 0 bases clipped from V and 6 bases from J, the junction kept 8 bases outside the gene matches. The CDR3 sequence: CASSVGHRGSAEAFF. In DNA, the CDR3 is TGTGCCAGCAGCGTAGGTCACAGGGGAAGCGCTGAAGCTTTCTTT. Combining the CDR3 with reference TRBV9 and TRBJ1-1 gives the whole variable domain DSGVTQTPKHLITATGQRVTLRCSPRSGDLSVYWYQQSLDQGLQFLIQYYNGEERAKGNILERFSAQQFPDLHSELNLSSLELGDSALYFCASSVGHRGSAEAFFGQGTRLTVV.

V and J are TRBV27 and TRBJ1-4; a possible D gene is TRBD1 (5 bases). Germline-derived CDR1 and CDR2 are MNHEY and SMNVEV (reference sequence). The CDR3 has 15 amino acids. V lost 0 bases and J lost 4, with 9 bases in between. The CDR3 protein is CASSLSGQDNEKLFF. The CDR3 DNA sequence: TGTGCCAGCAGTTTATCGGGGCAGGATAATGAAAAACTGTTTTTT.

The chain joins TRBV7-2 to TRBJ2-1; 9 positions agree with TRBD1. V shed 5 bases and J 3 bases; nucleotides not matched to a gene: 8. This CDR3 is 16 amino acids long. Germline CDR1 reads SGHTA; CDR2 reads FQGNSA. In DNA form, the CDR3 reads TGTGCCAGCAGCCATCTTCCGGGACAGGGCTACAATGAGCAGTTCTTC. Encoded protein: CASSHLPGQGYNEQFF.

The chain employs TRBV7-3 and TRBJ2-1; 8 bases are a match to TRBD2. The ends lost 3 bases at V and 0 bases at J; junction bases unmatched: 4. Germline CDR1 is SGHTA and CDR2 is FQGTGA. The CDR3 length is 16 residues. The CDR3 loop reads CASSFVAGSSYNEQFF. Written as DNA, the CDR3 is TGTGCCAGCAGCTTCGTAGCGGGGAGCTCCTACAATGAGCAGTTCTTC.

The genes are TRBV5-1 and TRBJ2-3; 11 bases match TRBD2. The CDR3 is 17 amino acids. Per germline, CDR1 SGHRS and CDR2 YFSETQ. After removal of 4 bases from V and 3 bases from J, the junction contained 10 bases not matched to a gene. The CDR3 DNA reads as TGCGCCAGCAGCGTAGCGGGAGGGCCGTCAAGGACAGATACGCAGTATTTT. Translated, it gives CASSVAGGPSRTDTQYF.

The chain employs TRBV30 and TRBJ1-5; D not certain. The CDR3 has 13 residues. Per germline, CDR1 GTSNPN and CDR2 SVGIG (reference sequence). V was trimmed by 2 bases and J by 0 bases, leaving 5 bases between them. DNA of the CDR3: TGTGCCTGGAGTCTAGTTAGCAATCAGCCCCAGCATTTT. Its translation is CAWSLVSNQPQHF.

The V call is TRBV14, the J call TRBJ2-1; TRBD1 is a possible D gene (5 bases). The CDR3 consists of 16 residues. Germline-derived CDR1 and CDR2 are SGHDN and FVKESK. Trimming cost V 5 bases and J 0 bases, with 14 bases left between them. In DNA, the CDR3 is TGTGCCAGCAGCAGCCTTCTAGGGGACTCCTACAATGAGCAGTTCTTC. Translated: CASSSLLGDSYNEQFF. The full variable domain, its missing parts supplied by reference TRBV14 and TRBJ2-1, is EAGVTQFPSHSVIEKGQTVTLRCDPISGHDNLYWYRRVMGKEIKFLLHFVKESKQDESGMPNNRFLAERTGGTYSTLKVQPAELEDSGVYFCASSSLLGDSYNEQFFGPGTRLTVL.

This chain joins TRBV7-9 and TRBJ2-1, with D unresolved. CDR1 is SEHNR and CDR2 is FQNEAQ in the germline V gene (reference sequence). Trimming cost V 6 bases and J 3 bases, with 6 bases left between them. The CDR3 sequence is 12 residues long. As DNA, the CDR3 is TGTGCCAGCAGTTTTAGCTACAATGAGCAGTTCTTC. Encoded protein: CASSFSYNEQFF.

The rearrangement uses TRBV2 and TRBJ1-1, with D unresolved. The germline V and J ends were trimmed by 7 bases and 0 bases, with 12 bases remaining between them. The germline V gene encodes CDR1 SNHLY and CDR2 FYNNEI. CDR3 length equals 14 residues. As DNA, the CDR3 is TGTGCCAGCACCGAACGAACAGTGAACACTGAAGCTTTCTTT. Protein product: CASTERTVNTEAFF.

This clone was seen only a few times. The chain is built from TRBV30 and TRBJ1-2; D perhaps matches TRBD1 (6 bases). CDR3 length equals 10 residues. Germline lookup yields CDR1 GTSNPN and CDR2 SVGIG (reference sequence). Trimming stripped 8 bases from V and 8 bases from J, with 12 bases between. CDR3 in DNA: TGTGCCCAAAAAACAGGGGGCTACACCTTC. This encodes CAQKTGGYTF.

The V call is TRBV5-1, the J call TRBJ2-2; D is perhaps TRBD1 (6 bases). Trimming shortened V by 4 bases and J by 3 bases, and 13 bases separated the two germline ends. This CDR3 has 15 residues. Germline V gene data show CDR1 as SGHRS and CDR2 as YFSETQ. The CDR3 loop is CASSPLTGYTGELFF. The CDR3 nucleotides read TGCGCCAGCAGCCCGCTGACAGGTTACACCGGGGAGCTGTTTTTT.

The V and J genes are TRBV28 and TRBJ2-3; 11 bases are shared with TRBD1. The CDR3 consists of 13 residues. Germline lookup yields CDR1 MDHEN and CDR2 SYDVKM. With V trimmed by 8 bases and J by 5 bases, 3 bases remained unmatched. CDR3 protein: CASGTGGRDTQYF. The CDR3 bases are TGTGCCAGCGGGACAGGGGGGAGAGATACGCAGTATTTT. Supplemented by reference TRBV28 and TRBJ2-3, the full variable domain reads DVKVTQSSRYLVKRTGEKVFLECVQDMDHENMFWYRQDPGLGLRLIYFSYDVKMKEKGDIPEGYSVSREKKERFSLILESASTNQTSMYLCASGTGGRDTQYFGPGTRLTVL.

The chain employs TRBV6-5 and TRBJ2-3; D is unclear. Trimming took 6 bases from V and 11 from J, leaving 3 bases between them. CDR1 and CDR2 from the germline V gene are MNHEY and SVGAGI. The CDR3 is 8 amino acids. CDR3 coding DNA: TGTGCCAGCAGGCGGCAGTATTTT. Residues: CASRRQYF.

In its sample, this clone was seen a few times. The genes are TRBV12-5 and TRBJ1-1; D call uncertain. V lost 5 bases to trimming and J lost 6 bases, with 13 bases between them. Germline V CDR1 and CDR2: LGHNT, FRNRAP. This CDR3 is built from 13 residues. The CDR3 is CASGPPGSPEAFF. CDR3 coding DNA: TGTGCTAGTGGTCCCCCCGGGAGCCCTGAAGCTTTCTTT.

V and J are TRBV4-1 and TRBJ1-2; D perhaps matches TRBD1 (5 bases). V was clipped by 0 bases and J by 8 bases, with 19 bases between them. The CDR3 contains 16 residues. Looked up from germline, CDR1 is MGHRA and CDR2 is YSYEKL. The DNA for the CDR3 is TGCGCCAGCAGCCAAGATCGATTGGGGGGGAGGGACGGCTACACCTTC. Translation gives CASSQDRLGGRDGYTF.

V usage is TRBV6-5 and J usage is TRBJ1-2; possibly TRBD1 for D (6 bases). Trimming removed 2 bases at V and 2 bases at J, with 9 bases between. This CDR3 has 14 residues. Germline loops: CDR1 MNHEY, CDR2 SVGAGI. The CDR3 nucleotides read TGTGCCAGCAGTTACCGGACAGAAAACTATGGCTACACCTTC. Translated, it gives CASSYRTENYGYTF.

The J gene is TRBJ2-7, the V gene TRBV27; 11 bases agree with TRBD2. V shed 6 bases, J shed 0 bases, and the junction held 4 bases outside the gene matches. CDR1 and CDR2 (germline): MNHEY, SMNVEV (reference sequence). CDR3 size: 15 residues. In nucleotides, the CDR3 is TGTGCCAGCAGGCGGACTAGCGGGCCCTCCTACGAGCAGTACTTC. Translated: CASRRTSGPSYEQYF.